These 30 T cell receptor beta chains originate from one sample sequenced in a study of blood T cell repertoires in COVID-19. Libraries were prepared by immunoSEQ multiplex PCR; TCRdb keeps only in-frame clonotypes and omits some of them. The repertoire holds 75,000 or so clones, around 83% seen once, with 3.5% to 4% in the top ten. Source material: peripheral blood. These receptor sequences come from a man aged 50-59 years with acute or convalescent COVID-19.

The genes are TRBV27 and TRBJ2-5; 7 bases are shared with TRBD1. The CDR3 spans 14 residues. J was trimmed by 5 bases and V by 7 bases; bases with no gene match: 10. CDR1 is MNHEY and CDR2 is SMNVEV in the germline V gene (reference sequence). CDR3 nucleotide sequence: TGTGCCAGCAATTTCAGGGGGACGGGGGAGACCCAGTACTTC. Translated, it gives CASNFRGTGETQYF.

V is TRBV3-1 (or the pseudogene TRBV3-2) and J is TRBJ1-1; perhaps TRBD1 as D (5 bases). Germline V gene data show CDR1 as LGHDT and CDR2 as YNNKEL (reference sequence). V shed 4 bases and J shed 2 bases, with 14 bases lying between them. The CDR3 covers 15 residues. The CDR3 sequence is CASSPPPTDNTEAFF. CDR3 nucleotide sequence: TGTGCCAGCAGCCCCCCCCCGACAGACAACACTGAAGCTTTCTTT.

The chain recombines TRBV5-4 with TRBJ2-7; 11 bases align to TRBD1. CDR1 and CDR2 from the germline V gene are SGHNT and YYREEE (reference sequence). The junction had 4 bases not matched to a gene; V was cut back by 1 base and J by 4 bases. The CDR3 totals 15 residues. The CDR3 DNA follows: TGTGCCAGCAGCTTGTCCGGGACAGGGGGTTACGAGCAGTACTTC. Its protein is CASSLSGTGGYEQYF.

V is TRBV12-3 or TRBV12-4 and J is TRBJ1-4; no clear D. V lost 2 bases to trimming and J lost 6 bases, with 7 bases between them. This CDR3 has 13 residues. The CDR3 DNA sequence: TGTGCCAGCAGTTTAAGGGAGTATGAAAAACTGTTTTTT. Amino acid sequence: CASSLREYEKLFF.

The chain couples TRBV6-5 to TRBJ1-2; the match to TRBD1 covers 9 bases. CDR3 length: 14 residues. Germline loops: CDR1 MNHEY, CDR2 SVGAGI. V trimming: 4 bases; J trimming: 2 bases; junction bases outside the gene matches: 2. The CDR3 is CASSWDRVNYGYTF. The CDR3 coding sequence is TGTGCCAGCAGTTGGGACAGGGTGAACTATGGCTACACCTTC.

The rearrangement joins TRBV27 to TRBJ1-6, with TRBD1 matching 11 bases. Looked up from germline, CDR1 is MNHEY and CDR2 is SMNVEV (reference sequence). Trimming took 6 bases from V and 10 from J; bases not matched to a gene: 2. The CDR3 is made up of 13 amino acids. DNA for the CDR3: TGTGCCAGCAGCTGGACAGGGGGCTCACCCCTCCACTTT. As protein: CASSWTGGSPLHF.

The genes are TRBV29-1 and TRBJ1-1; 7 positions agree with TRBD1. This CDR3 region has 13 residues. Germline V gene sequence: CDR1 SQVTM, CDR2 ANQGSEA. With 6 bases clipped from V and 2 bases from J, the junction kept 6 bases outside the gene matches. The CDR3 DNA reads TGCAGCGTGAGCCGGGACAGAAACACTGAAGCTTTCTTT. It is translated as CSVSRDRNTEAFF.

The chain joins TRBV6-5 to TRBJ1-1; D is possibly TRBD1 (6 bases). CDR1 is MNHEY and CDR2 is SVGAGI in the germline V gene. This CDR3 comprises 13 residues. The V gene lost 7 bases and the J gene lost 2 bases, with 11 bases spanning the gap. CDR3 loop: CASKYRANTEAFF. In nucleotides, the CDR3 is TGTGCCAGCAAATACAGGGCAAACACTGAAGCTTTCTTT.

This chain joins TRBV5-1 and TRBJ1-2, with 9 bases lining up with TRBD1. Germline assignment: CDR1 SGHRS and CDR2 YFSETQ. Trimming took 4 bases from V and 3 from J; bases not matched to a gene: 10. The CDR3 has 16 residues. The CDR3 DNA sequence: TGCGCCAGCAGCGCCACCGGACAGGGGTATGACTATGGCTACACCTTC. It is translated as CASSATGQGYDYGYTF.

This clone was picked up a small number of times. This chain links TRBV6-5 with TRBJ2-1; tentatively, D is TRBD2 (5 bases). The CDR3 consists of 13 residues. Trimming took off 2 bases at V and 9 bases at J, with 11 bases between the two ends. Germline V gene sequence: CDR1 MNHEY, CDR2 SVGAGI. The CDR3 DNA follows: TGTGCCAGCAGTTACCGTACTGGGAGTGAGCAGTTCTTC. Protein: CASSYRTGSEQFF.

This clone was counted a single time. The chain employs TRBV18 and TRBJ1-1; D gene uncertain. The germline V gene has CDR1 KGHSH and CDR2 LQKENI. CDR3 length equals 14 residues. V lost 2 bases, J lost 0 bases, and 7 bases lay in between. CDR3 coding DNA: TGTGCCAGCTCACCAAGCCACTTGAACACTGAAGCTTTCTTT. The encoded protein is CASSPSHLNTEAFF.

This rearrangement joins TRBV28 to TRBJ2-4; a possible D gene is TRBD1 (6 bases). Trimming cost V 6 bases and J 1 base, with 16 bases left between them. CDR1 MDHEN and CDR2 SYDVKM come from the germline V gene. The CDR3 is made up of 16 amino acids. Here the CDR3 reads CASRNTGTGAKNIQYF. DNA of the CDR3: TGTGCCAGCAGGAATACAGGAACAGGGGCCAAAAACATTCAGTACTTC.

V gene TRBV24-1 combines with J gene TRBJ2-1; 7 bases agree with TRBD2. CDR1 and CDR2 (germline): KGHDR, SFDVKD. Trimming at V came to 4 bases and at J to 9 bases, leaving 8 bases not matched to a gene. This CDR3 contains 14 residues. The CDR3 region has the DNA TGTGCCACCAGTGAGCCTCGGACTAGTGGTGAGCAGTTCTTC. Translating gives CATSEPRTSGEQFF.

This clone was detected only once. The chain has TRBV12-3 or TRBV12-4 and TRBJ2-7, with D possibly TRBD2 on 6 matching bases. This CDR3 is 11 amino acids long. V was shortened by 6 bases and J by 12 bases, with 15 bases between the two germline ends. The CDR3 coding sequence is TGTGCCAGCAGAAGATCGGGAGCTCCGTACTTC. Protein sequence: CASRRSGAPYF.

The CDR3 loop reads CASSPPGWVKRSYEQYF. CDR3 bases: TGTGCCAGCAGCCCTCCGGGGTGGGTGAAGCGTTCCTACGAGCAGTACTTC. The chain recombines TRBV7-9 with TRBJ2-7; possible D gene TRBD2, 5 bases. The V gene lost 5 bases and the J gene lost 1 base, with 21 bases spanning the gap. In germline, CDR1 is SEHNR, CDR2 FQNEAQ (reference sequence). There are 17 residues in the CDR3.

CDR3 DNA: TGTGCCAGCAGCCCCAGGGACACCGGGGAGCTGTTTTTT. Its protein product is CASSPRDTGELFF. The rearrangement links TRBV7-2 to TRBJ2-2, with D possibly matching TRBD1 (5 bases). Per germline, CDR1 SGHTA and CDR2 FQGNSA. CDR3 length equals 13 residues. The V end was cut by 5 bases, the J end by 3 bases, with 7 bases between. Using reference TRBV7-2 and TRBJ2-2 for the parts outside the CDR3, the full variable domain is GAGVSQSPSNKVTEKGKDVELRCDPISGHTALYWYRQSLGQGLEFLIYFQGNSAPDKSGLPSDRFSAERTGGSVSTLTIQRTQQEDSAVYLCASSPRDTGELFFGEGSRLTVL.

The V and J genes are TRBV3-1 (or the pseudogene TRBV3-2) and TRBJ1-5; D is perhaps TRBD1 (5 bases). V was clipped by 4 bases and J by 5 bases, with 12 bases between them. The germline V gene has CDR1 LGHDT and CDR2 YNNKEL (reference sequence). CDR3 length: 14 residues. Here the CDR3 DNA reads TGTGCCAGCAGCCCCCCGGGGGAGTATCAGCCCCAGCATTTT. Residues: CASSPPGEYQPQHF.

The table lists this clone with a count of one. The rearrangement uses TRBV5-1 and TRBJ1-6; D not resolved. Trimming removed 4 bases at V and 8 bases at J, with 19 bases between. The CDR3 covers 16 residues. Germline CDR1 and CDR2: SGHRS and YFSETQ. CDR3 in amino acids: CASSPTSGVRDSPLHF. In DNA form, the CDR3 reads TGCGCCAGCAGCCCGACGAGCGGGGTAAGGGATTCACCCCTCCACTTT.

V and J are TRBV4-3 and TRBJ1-2; 9 nucleotides agree with TRBD1. V trimming: 0 bases; J trimming: 3 bases; junction bases outside the gene matches: 11. This CDR3 comprises 18 residues. CDR1 and CDR2 from the germline V gene are LGHNA and YSLEER. Written as DNA, the CDR3 is TGCGCCAGCAGCCAAGAACTGACCGGGACAGGGCGGCACTATGGCTACACCTTC. It specifies CASSQELTGTGRHYGYTF.

The chain couples TRBV28 to TRBJ2-7; 7 nucleotides line up with TRBD1. V trimming: 5 bases; J trimming: 3 bases; junction bases outside the gene matches: 4. The CDR3 is made up of 13 amino acids. Germline CDR1 reads MDHEN; CDR2 reads SYDVKM. The chain's CDR3 is CASSPGTDYEQYF. The CDR3 DNA sequence: TGTGCCAGCAGTCCCGGGACAGACTACGAGCAGTACTTC.

The chain employs TRBV6-2 or TRBV6-3 and TRBJ2-5, with TRBD2 matching 7 bases. The germline V gene has CDR1 MNHEY and CDR2 SVGEGT. The CDR3 is 16 residues long. V was pared by 5 bases and J by 5 bases, with 14 bases of the junction left unmatched. CDR3 bases: TGTGCCAGCAGTCCCGGACTAGTTTTCCCAGGGGAGACCCAGTACTTC. This translates into CASSPGLVFPGETQYF.

The V gene is TRBV13, the J gene TRBJ1-1; 12 bases fit TRBD1. The V gene end was trimmed by 3 bases and the J gene end by 11 bases; junction bases not matched to a gene: 7. The CDR3 loop spans 14 amino acids. The germline CDR1 and CDR2 sequences are PRHDT and FYEKMQ (reference sequence). CDR3 amino acids: CASSFGTGGPNAFF. Here the CDR3 DNA reads TGTGCCAGCAGCTTCGGGACAGGGGGCCCGAATGCTTTCTTT. Full variable domain (missing parts from reference TRBV13 and TRBJ1-1): AAGVIQSPRHLIKEKRETATLKCYPIPRHDTVYWYQQGPGQDPQFLISFYEKMQSDKGSIPDRFSAQQFSDYHSELNMSSLELGDSALYFCASSFGTGGPNAFFGQGTRLTVV.

This clone was observed a handful of times. The rearrangement links TRBV11-2 to TRBJ1-4, with TRBD1 as a possible D gene (5 bases). Trimming took 0 bases from V and 7 from J, leaving 15 bases between them. Germline CDR1 reads SGHAT; CDR2 reads FQNNGV. The length of the CDR3 is 16 residues. CDR3 nucleotide sequence: TGTGCCAGCAGCTTAGATGGGGCGGGGATAGGTGAAAAACTGTTTTTT. It encodes CASSLDGAGIGEKLFF.

This chain connects TRBV6-6 to TRBJ2-7; tentatively, D is TRBD1 (5 bases). Germline V CDR1 and CDR2: MNHNY, SVGAGI (reference sequence). The CDR3 covers 15 residues. V lost 6 bases and J lost 0, with 15 bases in between. DNA for the CDR3: TGTGCCAGCAGCCAAACAGGAGATAGCTCCTACGAGCAGTACTTC. Amino acids: CASSQTGDSSYEQYF.

This clone occurred a few times. This chain joins TRBV10-2 and TRBJ1-5; D remains unclear. This CDR3 has 14 residues. The V gene lost 5 bases and the J gene lost 0 bases, with 8 bases spanning the gap. Germline values: CDR1 WSHSY, CDR2 SAAADI. CDR3 DNA sequence: TGCGCCAGCAGTTACGGGAGTAGCAATCAGCCCCAGCATTTT. This sequence encodes CASSYGSSNQPQHF.

The chain has TRBV11-2 and TRBJ2-1; the D gene is possibly TRBD1 (6 bases). The ends were cut back, 7 bases at V and 1 base at J, with 17 bases in the middle. The CDR3 has 16 amino acids. In germline, CDR1 is SGHAT, CDR2 FQNNGV. In DNA, the CDR3 is TGTGCCAGCAACTACCTCGGGACACAGTCCTACAATGAGCAGTTCTTC. Its translation is CASNYLGTQSYNEQFF. The entire variable domain, with the rest obtained from reference TRBV11-2 and TRBJ2-1, is as follows: EAGVAQSPRYKIIEKRQSVAFWCNPISGHATLYWYQQILGQGPKLLIQFQNNGVVDDSQLPKDRFSAERLKGVDSTLKIQPAKLEDSAVYLCASNYLGTQSYNEQFFGPGTRLTVL.

The chain joins TRBV7-9 to TRBJ2-7, with D perhaps TRBD2 (5 bases). Germline CDR1 reads SEHNR; CDR2 reads FQNEAQ (reference sequence). V lost 3 bases, J lost 6 bases, and 15 bases lay in between. This CDR3 spans 14 amino acids. CDR3 loop: CASSFGGSTGEQYF. CDR3 nucleotide sequence: TGTGCCAGCAGCTTTGGTGGGAGTACGGGCGAGCAGTACTTC.

The CDR3 bases are TGTGCCAGCAGCTTGTCTCTAGGAAACACCGGGGAGCTGTTTTTT. Translating gives CASSLSLGNTGELFF. J is TRBJ2-2 and V is TRBV5-4; no firm D call. Trimming cost V 1 base and J 2 bases, with 9 bases left between them. Germline V lookup: CDR1 SGHNT, CDR2 YYREEE (reference sequence). There are 15 residues in the CDR3.

The chain joins TRBV10-3 to TRBJ2-6, with 9 bases identical to TRBD1. CDR1 ENHRY and CDR2 SYGVKD come from the germline V gene. V shed 6 bases, J shed 3 bases, and the junction held 0 bases outside the gene matches. This CDR3 has 14 amino acids. The CDR3 coding sequence is TGTGCCATCAGGGACAGGGGTGGGGCCAACGTCCTGACTTTC. Translated: CAIRDRGGANVLTF.

The chain joins TRBV2 to TRBJ2-1; 11 bases are a match to TRBD2. The CDR3 length is 15 residues. V was clipped by 5 bases and J by 5 bases; unmatched bases: 5. In germline, CDR1 is SNHLY, CDR2 FYNNEI. The CDR3 spells CASSQVAGGNNEQFF. Here the CDR3 DNA reads TGTGCCAGCAGTCAAGTAGCGGGAGGGAACAATGAGCAGTTCTTC.